One and the same sample provided the 29 T cell receptor beta chains below, sequenced in a study of T cell clonotyping in hematopoietic cell transplantation. Time point defined: recipient sample about 28 days before transplant, after cytoreduction. TCRdb's table, derived via immunoSEQ multiplex PCR, lists solely in-frame clones and lacks some. The table lists 25,000 to 30,000 clones, roughly 85% of them singletons, with 1.8% in the top ten. Sequencing was performed on peripheral blood mononuclear cells, taken before stem cell transplant. The receptor source for this set is a man between 40 and 49 years old with acute myeloid leukemia. Some clones in this sample may be carry-over from other donors' samples.

The chain couples TRBV13 to TRBJ2-7; the D gene is possibly TRBD1 (7 bases). Looked up from germline, CDR1 is PRHDT and CDR2 is FYEKMQ (reference sequence). This CDR3 contains 13 residues. Between the trimmed V and J ends, which lost 8 bases and 4 bases, there was a span of 15 bases. The CDR3 loop reads CASGDRDFYEQYF. CDR3 DNA sequence: TGTGCCAGCGGCGACAGGGACTTTTACGAGCAGTACTTC.

The chain couples TRBV5-1 to TRBJ2-3, with D possibly matching TRBD2 (6 bases). V was shortened by 0 bases and J by 0 bases, with 11 bases between the two germline ends. In germline, CDR1 is SGHRS, CDR2 YFSETQ. The CDR3 has 16 residues. The CDR3 DNA reads as TGCGCCAGCAGCTTGGGAGCGGGCCCTAGCACAGATACGCAGTATTTT. Protein product: CASSLGAGPSTDTQYF.

This chain connects TRBV4-3 to TRBJ1-5; the D gene is possibly TRBD1 (6 bases). The CDR3 is 15 amino acids. Trimming stripped 0 bases from V and 3 bases from J, with 9 bases between. Germline values: CDR1 LGHNA, CDR2 YSLEER. CDR3 protein: CASSQDWGANQPQHF. In DNA, the CDR3 is TGCGCCAGCAGCCAAGATTGGGGGGCCAATCAGCCCCAGCATTTT.

The chain links TRBV6-5 to TRBJ2-5; the match to TRBD2 covers 8 bases. The germline V gene has CDR1 MNHEY and CDR2 SVGAGI. V shed 0 bases, J shed 4 bases, and the junction held 1 base outside the gene matches. CDR3 length equals 14 residues. CDR3 sequence: CASSYSGRGETQYF. In DNA form, the CDR3 reads TGTGCCAGCAGTTACTCCGGGAGGGGAGAGACCCAGTACTTC.

V usage is TRBV6-5 and J usage is TRBJ2-3; 13 bases are shared with TRBD2. CDR1 and CDR2 (germline): MNHEY, SVGAGI. V dropped 5 bases and J dropped 5; count of bases not matched to a gene: 4. This CDR3 contains 15 residues. The CDR3 loop is CASSTSGRALDTQYF. The CDR3 DNA sequence: TGTGCCAGCAGTACTAGCGGGAGGGCCCTAGATACGCAGTATTTT.

This clone appeared a single time. V usage is TRBV15 and J usage is TRBJ2-7, with 9 bases lining up with TRBD1. V shed 1 base and J 3 bases; nucleotides not matched to a gene: 13. Germline assignment: CDR1 LNHNV and CDR2 YYDKDF (reference sequence). This CDR3 region has 18 residues. DNA for the CDR3: TGTGCCACCAGCAGAGGCGGGACAGGGAGTACGAAGGTCTACGAGCAGTACTTC. Encoded protein: CATSRGGTGSTKVYEQYF. The complete variable domain, with remaining parts taken from reference TRBV15 and TRBJ2-7, reads DAMVIQNPRYQVTQFGKPVTLSCSQTLNHNVMYWYQQKSSQAPKLLFHYYDKDFNNEADTPDNFQSRRPNTSFCFLDIRSPGLGDTAMYLCATSRGGTGSTKVYEQYFGPGTRLTVT.

This clone came up once. V and J are TRBV10-3 and TRBJ1-3; no firm D call. Germline-derived CDR1 and CDR2 are ENHRY and SYGVKD. With 10 bases removed from V and 0 bases from J, the gap between germline ends came to 16 bases. The CDR3 extends over 15 amino acids. The CDR3: CATAPSGSSGNTIYF. The DNA of the CDR3 is TGTGCCACCGCCCCGTCTGGGAGCTCTGGAAACACCATATATTTT.

The chain couples TRBV5-8 to TRBJ1-1, with D possibly being TRBD1 (5 bases). The CDR3 spans 19 residues. From germline, CDR1 is SGHTS and CDR2 YDEGEE. Trimming took off 0 bases at V and 3 bases at J, with 24 bases between the two ends. Written as DNA, the CDR3 is TGTGCCAGCAGCTTGGCCGTGGGGCATCTGCAGGCCGGGGACACTGAAGCTTTCTTT. This encodes CASSLAVGHLQAGDTEAFF. Full variable domain (missing parts from reference TRBV5-8 and TRBJ1-1): EAGVTQSPTHLIKTRGQQATLRCSPISGHTSVYWYQQALGLGLQFLLWYDEGEERNRGNFPPRFSGRQFPNYSSELNVNALELEDSALYLCASSLAVGHLQAGDTEAFFGQGTRLTVV.

The genes are TRBV7-2 and TRBJ2-3; D not certain. The V end was cut by 0 bases, the J end by 0 bases, with 4 bases between. Germline values: CDR1 SGHTA, CDR2 FQGNSA. CDR3 length equals 14 residues. The CDR3 bases are TGTGCCAGCAGCTTAGCGCTCAGCACAGATACGCAGTATTTT. Translation: CASSLALSTDTQYF.

The chain has TRBV10-3 and TRBJ1-1, with TRBD1 matching 9 bases. The germline CDR1 and CDR2 sequences are ENHRY and SYGVKD. V lost 10 bases, J lost 5 bases, and 8 bases stayed unmatched. The length of the CDR3 is 13 residues. The DNA of the CDR3 is TGTGCCACAAGGACAGGGGTAGTAACTGAAGCTTTCTTT. This encodes CATRTGVVTEAFF.

The chain combines TRBV6-5 with TRBJ2-7, with 9 bases matching TRBD2. The CDR3 contains 15 residues. CDR1 MNHEY and CDR2 SVGAGI come from the germline V gene. V lost 3 bases to trimming and J lost 5 bases; unmatched junction nucleotides: 8. The CDR3 loop is CASSYRSGRTDEQYF. The DNA for the CDR3 is TGTGCCAGCAGTTATAGAAGCGGGAGGACCGACGAGCAGTACTTC.

The chain couples TRBV28 to TRBJ2-7; no clear D gene. The CDR3 has 12 amino acids. Germline V gene sequence: CDR1 MDHEN, CDR2 SYDVKM. With 2 bases removed from V and 3 bases from J, the gap between germline ends came to 5 bases. The CDR3 DNA reads TGTGCCAGCAGTTTAATAGGCTACGAGCAGTACTTC. Translating gives CASSLIGYEQYF.

This clone came up once. V usage is TRBV19 and J usage is TRBJ1-1, with D uncertain. The CDR3 runs 14 residues. Trimming stripped 10 bases from V and 0 bases from J, with 15 bases between. Germline lookup yields CDR1 LNHDA and CDR2 SQIVND (reference sequence). The CDR3 loop reads CATSRSGVNTEAFF. CDR3 DNA sequence: TGTGCCACTTCTAGATCGGGAGTGAACACTGAAGCTTTCTTT.

This chain links TRBV10-3 with TRBJ2-7, with D tentatively TRBD1 or TRBD2 (5 bases each). Trimming shortened V by 0 bases and J by 2 bases, and 11 bases separated the two germline ends. CDR1 is ENHRY and CDR2 is SYGVKD in the germline V gene. The CDR3 length is 15 residues. CDR3 region: CAISESGGPAYEQYF. The CDR3 DNA sequence: TGTGCCATCAGTGAGTCTGGGGGACCGGCCTACGAGCAGTACTTC.

This sequence joins TRBV6-5 and TRBJ2-1, with 15 bases aligning to TRBD2. CDR3 length equals 15 residues. After removal of 4 bases from V and 7 bases from J, the junction contained 2 bases not matched to a gene. The germline V gene encodes CDR1 MNHEY and CDR2 SVGAGI. CDR3 coding DNA: TGTGCCAGCAGTTCCGGGACTAGCGGGAGGAATGAGCAGTTCTTC. This encodes CASSSGTSGRNEQFF.

This clone has only one observation. This chain links TRBV27 with TRBJ2-1, with 11 bases that match TRBD2. Germline-derived CDR1 and CDR2 are MNHEY and SMNVEV (reference sequence). With 7 bases clipped from V and 0 bases from J, the junction kept 8 bases outside the gene matches. This CDR3 is built from 17 residues. In DNA form, the CDR3 reads TGTGCCAGCAACCTAGCGGGGGGCATTAGCTCCTACAATGAGCAGTTCTTC. It yields the protein CASNLAGGISSYNEQFF.

The genes are TRBV11-2 and TRBJ2-5; D not resolved. V gave up 5 bases and J gave up 4 bases, with 8 bases separating them. The CDR3 runs to 12 residues. The germline V gene encodes CDR1 SGHAT and CDR2 FQNNGV. CDR3 amino acids: CASSQGLETQYF. For the CDR3, the DNA is TGTGCCAGCAGCCAAGGGCTAGAGACCCAGTACTTC.

This clone has just a few counts. The chain carries TRBV4-3 and TRBJ1-2; D is unclear. The CDR3 has 13 amino acids. In germline, CDR1 is LGHNA, CDR2 YSLEER. V was cut by 0 bases and J by 4 bases, with 6 bases left in between. The CDR3 DNA reads TGCGCCAGCAGCCAAGATCTCCGCTATGGCTACACCTTC. Encoded protein: CASSQDLRYGYTF.

This chain links TRBV28 with TRBJ2-7; D remains unclear. The V end was cut by 5 bases, the J end by 3 bases, with 11 bases between. Germline loops: CDR1 MDHEN, CDR2 SYDVKM. The CDR3 contains 13 residues. CDR3 region: CASSPPALYEQYF. Here the CDR3 DNA reads TGTGCCAGCAGTCCTCCTGCCCTCTACGAGCAGTACTTC.

The chain uses TRBV11-3 and TRBJ2-3; 8 bases align to TRBD2. CDR3 length: 15 amino acids. Germline trimming cut 1 base from V and 8 bases from J; bases unmatched to any gene: 8. CDR1 SGHNT and CDR2 YENEEA come from the germline V gene. Here the CDR3 reads CASSLVLADSGTQYF. CDR3 DNA sequence: TGTGCCAGCAGCTTAGTACTAGCGGACTCCGGTACGCAGTATTTT.

Here the CDR3 reads CASSHVNSGNTIYF. CDR3 nucleotide sequence: TGTGCCAGCAGCCATGTCAACTCTGGAAACACCATATATTTT. This chain joins TRBV6-5 and TRBJ1-3; no clear D. V shed 6 bases and J shed 0 bases, with 9 bases lying between them. Germline loops: CDR1 MNHEY, CDR2 SVGAGI. The CDR3 sequence is 14 residues long.

V and J are TRBV27 and TRBJ1-2; D possibly corresponds to TRBD1 (5 bases). V lost 6 bases and J lost 8, with 16 bases in between. Germline values: CDR1 MNHEY, CDR2 SMNVEV (reference sequence). This CDR3 comprises 13 residues. The CDR3 region is CASSETGGWGYTF. In DNA form, the CDR3 reads TGTGCCAGCAGCGAAACTGGGGGATGGGGCTACACCTTC.

V usage is TRBV2 and J usage is TRBJ1-3, with 11 bases that match TRBD1. The CDR3 is made up of 16 amino acids. CDR1 is SNHLY, CDR2 FYNNEI, per germline. V dropped 3 bases and J dropped 7; count of bases not matched to a gene: 8. The CDR3 DNA follows: TGTGCCAGCAGTGAGGACAGGGGGCAAGCGGTTAACACCATATATTTT. It is translated as CASSEDRGQAVNTIYF.

The chain uses TRBV5-1 and TRBJ1-6; D perhaps matches TRBD1 (5 bases). The V gene lost 0 bases and the J gene lost 10 bases, with 11 bases spanning the gap. CDR3 length: 14 amino acids. Germline loops: CDR1 SGHRS, CDR2 YFSETQ. CDR3 amino acids: CASSLGVGGSPLHF. In nucleotides, the CDR3 is TGCGCCAGCAGCTTGGGGGTCGGGGGATCACCCCTCCACTTT.

This clone was seen once. The J gene is TRBJ2-7, the V gene TRBV30; 8 bases agree with TRBD2. Germline trimming cut 1 base from V and 4 bases from J; bases unmatched to any gene: 3. The length of the CDR3 is 13 residues. Germline CDR1 is GTSNPN and CDR2 is SVGIG (reference sequence). CDR3 bases: TGTGCCTGGAGTGCAAGCGGGAGATACGAGCAGTACTTC. It is translated as CAWSASGRYEQYF.

The V call is TRBV5-1, the J call TRBJ2-1; D call uncertain. Trimming took 2 bases from V and 7 from J, leaving 10 bases between them. Germline loops: CDR1 SGHRS, CDR2 YFSETQ. The CDR3 sequence is 13 residues long. CDR3: CASSFQDGNEQFF. In nucleotides, the CDR3 is TGCGCCAGCAGCTTCCAGGACGGGAATGAGCAGTTCTTC. The full variable domain, with the rest looked up from reference TRBV5-1 and TRBJ2-1, is KAGVTQTPRYLIKTRGQQVTLSCSPISGHRSVSWYQQTPGQGLQFLFEYFSETQRNKGNFPGRFSGRQFSNSRSEMNVSTLELGDSALYLCASSFQDGNEQFFGPGTRLTVL.

By sample share, this clone is large. The chain recombines TRBV7-4 with TRBJ2-3; weak D call: TRBD1 (5 bases). This CDR3 contains 15 residues. The germline V gene has CDR1 SGHVT and CDR2 SQSDAQ. V lost 11 bases and J lost 0, with 18 bases in between. The CDR3 DNA reads as TGTGCCGGTTCAGGAGACAGAACTAGCACAGATACGCAGTATTTT. This gives the protein CAGSGDRTSTDTQYF.

The gene calls are TRBV5-4 and TRBJ2-1; TRBD1 aligns across 10 bases. The CDR3 runs 16 residues. V shed 3 bases, J shed 6 bases, and the junction held 9 bases outside the gene matches. Germline CDR1 SGHNT, CDR2 YYREEE (reference sequence). In DNA, the CDR3 is TGTGCCAGCAGCTCCACAAACGACAGGGGGCTCAATGAGCAGTTCTTC. Its protein product is CASSSTNDRGLNEQFF.

V gene TRBV30 combines with J gene TRBJ1-5, with D uncertain. V was shortened by 0 bases and J by 3 bases, with 6 bases between the two germline ends. In germline, CDR1 is GTSNPN, CDR2 SVGIG (reference sequence). The CDR3 is 13 amino acids. The CDR3 sequence is CAWSVSLNQPQHF. The CDR3 DNA reads as TGTGCCTGGAGTGTGAGCCTCAATCAGCCCCAGCATTTT. Full variable domain (remainder filled in from reference TRBV30 and TRBJ1-5): SQTIHQWPATLVQPVGSPLSLECTVEGTSNPNLYWYRQAAGRGLQLLFYSVGIGQISSEVPQNLSASRPQDRQFILSSKKLLLSDSGFYLCAWSVSLNQPQHFGDGTRLSIL.